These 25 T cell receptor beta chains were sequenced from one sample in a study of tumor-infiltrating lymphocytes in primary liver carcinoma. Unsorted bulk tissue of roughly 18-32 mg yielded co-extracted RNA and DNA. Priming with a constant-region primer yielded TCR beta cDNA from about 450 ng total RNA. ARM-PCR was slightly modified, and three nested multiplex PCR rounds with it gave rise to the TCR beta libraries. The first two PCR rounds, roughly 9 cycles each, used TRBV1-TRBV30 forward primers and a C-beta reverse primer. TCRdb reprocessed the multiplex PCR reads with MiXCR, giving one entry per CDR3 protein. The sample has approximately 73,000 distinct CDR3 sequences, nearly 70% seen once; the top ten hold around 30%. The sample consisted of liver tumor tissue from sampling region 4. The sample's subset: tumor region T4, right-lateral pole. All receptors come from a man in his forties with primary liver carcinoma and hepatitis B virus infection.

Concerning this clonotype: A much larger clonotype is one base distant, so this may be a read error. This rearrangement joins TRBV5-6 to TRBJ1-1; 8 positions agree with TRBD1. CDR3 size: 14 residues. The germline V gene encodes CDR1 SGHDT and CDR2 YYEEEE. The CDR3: CTSSLLDRATEAFF. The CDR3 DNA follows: TGTACCAGCAGCTTGCTGGACAGGGCCACTGAAGCTTTCTTT.

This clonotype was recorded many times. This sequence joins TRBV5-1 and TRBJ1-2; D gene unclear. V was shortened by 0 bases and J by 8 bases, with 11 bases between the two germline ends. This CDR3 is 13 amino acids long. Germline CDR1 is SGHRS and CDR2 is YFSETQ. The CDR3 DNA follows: TGCGCCAGCAGCTTGGAAGGCACCCAGGGCTACACCTTC. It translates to CASSLEGTQGYTF. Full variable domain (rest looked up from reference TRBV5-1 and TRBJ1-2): KAGVTQTPRYLIKTRGQQVTLSCSPISGHRSVSWYQQTPGQGLQFLFEYFSETQRNKGNFPGRFSGRQFSNSRSEMNVSTLELGDSALYLCASSLEGTQGYTFGSGTRLTVV.

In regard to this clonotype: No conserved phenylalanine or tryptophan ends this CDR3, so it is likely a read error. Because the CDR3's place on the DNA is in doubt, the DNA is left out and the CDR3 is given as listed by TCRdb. Here the CDR3 reads CAIRVGTGTDTLYL. The rearrangement links TRBV10-3 to TRBJ2-3; the DNA was not compared with TRBD1, the D call given in the table. Germline V gene sequence: CDR1 ENHRY, CDR2 SYGVKD. The CDR3 totals 14 residues, both ends included.

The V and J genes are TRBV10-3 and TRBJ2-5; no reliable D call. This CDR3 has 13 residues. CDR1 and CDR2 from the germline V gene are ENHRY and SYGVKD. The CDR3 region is CAIAIADEETQYF. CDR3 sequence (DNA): TGTGCAATCGCAATAGCCGACGAAGAGACCCAGTACTTC.

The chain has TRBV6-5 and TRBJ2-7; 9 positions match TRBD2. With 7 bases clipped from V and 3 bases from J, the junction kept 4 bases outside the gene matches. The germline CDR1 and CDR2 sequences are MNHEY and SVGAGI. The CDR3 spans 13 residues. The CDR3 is CASNHSGSYEQYF. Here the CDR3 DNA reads TGTGCCAGCAACCATAGCGGGAGCTACGAGCAGTACTTC.

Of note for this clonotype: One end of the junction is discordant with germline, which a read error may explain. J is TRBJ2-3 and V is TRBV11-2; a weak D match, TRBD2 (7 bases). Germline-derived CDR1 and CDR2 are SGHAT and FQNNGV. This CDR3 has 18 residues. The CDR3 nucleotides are TGTGCCAGCAGCTTAACTACTAGAGGGGGGGCGGGGCGAGATACGCAGTTTTTT. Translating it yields CASSLTTRGGAGRDTQFF.

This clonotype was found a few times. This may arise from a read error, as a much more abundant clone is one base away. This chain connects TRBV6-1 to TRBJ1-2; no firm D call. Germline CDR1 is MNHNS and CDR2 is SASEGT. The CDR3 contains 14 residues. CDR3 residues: CASSETPENYDYTF. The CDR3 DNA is TGTGCCAGCAGTGAAACCCCCGAGAACTATGACTACACCTTC.

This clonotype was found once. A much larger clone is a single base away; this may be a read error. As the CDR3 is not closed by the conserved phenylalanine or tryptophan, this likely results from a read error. CDR3 residues: CASSSGTQETQYI. In DNA form, the CDR3 reads TGTGCCAGCAGTAGCGGGACCCAAGAGACCCAGTACATC. This rearrangement joins TRBV2 to TRBJ2-5, with TRBD2 matching over 7 bases. The CDR3 length is 13 residues. After removal of 5 bases from V and 1 base from J, the junction contained 1 base not matched to a gene. Germline V gives CDR1 SNHLY, CDR2 FYNNEI.

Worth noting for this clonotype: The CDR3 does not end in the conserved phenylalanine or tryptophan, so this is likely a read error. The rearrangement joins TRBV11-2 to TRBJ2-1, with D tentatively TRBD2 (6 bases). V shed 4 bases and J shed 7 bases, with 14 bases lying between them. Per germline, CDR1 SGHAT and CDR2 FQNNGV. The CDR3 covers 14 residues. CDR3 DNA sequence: TGTGCCAGCAGCTCAGCGGGTCCTGGGAATGAGCAGTTCTAC. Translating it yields CASSSAGPGNEQFY.

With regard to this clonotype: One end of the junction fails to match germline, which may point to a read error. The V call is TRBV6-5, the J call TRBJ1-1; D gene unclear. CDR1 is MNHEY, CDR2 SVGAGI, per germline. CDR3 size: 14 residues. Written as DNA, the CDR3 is TGTGTCAGCAGTTACGGTGGTGCGAACACTGAAGCTTTCTTT. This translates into CVSSYGGANTEAFF.

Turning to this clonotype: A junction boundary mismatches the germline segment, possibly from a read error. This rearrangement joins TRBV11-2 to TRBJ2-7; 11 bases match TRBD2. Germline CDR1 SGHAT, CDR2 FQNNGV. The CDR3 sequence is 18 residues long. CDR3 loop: CVSSLSVGVAGGGYEEYF. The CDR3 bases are TGTGTCAGCAGCTTATCCGTTGGAGTAGCGGGAGGGGGGTACGAGGAGTACTTC.

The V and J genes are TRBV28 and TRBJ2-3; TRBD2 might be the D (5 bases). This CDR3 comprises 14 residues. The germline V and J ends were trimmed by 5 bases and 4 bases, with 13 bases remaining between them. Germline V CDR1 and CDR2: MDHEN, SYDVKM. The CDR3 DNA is TGTGCCAGCAGTCAAGCAGGAGGAGCAGATACGCAGTATTTT. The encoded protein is CASSQAGGADTQYF.

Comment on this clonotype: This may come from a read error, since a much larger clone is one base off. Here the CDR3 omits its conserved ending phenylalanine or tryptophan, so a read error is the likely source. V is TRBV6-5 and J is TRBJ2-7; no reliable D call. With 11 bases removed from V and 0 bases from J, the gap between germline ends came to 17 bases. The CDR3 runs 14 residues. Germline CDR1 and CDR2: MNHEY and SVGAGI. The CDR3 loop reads CAGSPAADSYEQYL. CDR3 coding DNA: TGTGCCGGCTCCCCCGCGGCAGACTCCTACGAGCAGTACTTA.

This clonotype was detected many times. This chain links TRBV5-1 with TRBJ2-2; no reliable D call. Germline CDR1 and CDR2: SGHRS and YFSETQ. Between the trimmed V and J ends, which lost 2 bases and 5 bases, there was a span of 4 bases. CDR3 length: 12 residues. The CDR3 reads CASSFTTGELFF. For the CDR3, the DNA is TGCGCCAGCAGCTTCACTACCGGGGAGCTGTTTTTT. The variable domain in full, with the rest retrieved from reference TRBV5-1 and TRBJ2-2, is KAGVTQTPRYLIKTRGQQVTLSCSPISGHRSVSWYQQTPGQGLQFLFEYFSETQRNKGNFPGRFSGRQFSNSRSEMNVSTLELGDSALYLCASSFTTGELFFGEGSRLTVL.

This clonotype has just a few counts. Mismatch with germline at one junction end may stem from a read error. The CDR3 DNA is TGTGTCAGCAGCATATGGACAAACATTGAAGTTTTCTTT. Translating it yields CVSSIWTNIEVFF. The rearrangement uses TRBV11-2 and TRBJ1-1; D may be TRBD1 (5 bases). Germline V gene data show CDR1 as SGHAT and CDR2 as FQNNGV. The CDR3 is 13 amino acids.

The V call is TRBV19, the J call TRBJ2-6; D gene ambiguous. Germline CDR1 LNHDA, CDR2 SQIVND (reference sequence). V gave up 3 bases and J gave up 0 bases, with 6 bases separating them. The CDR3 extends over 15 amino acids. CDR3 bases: TGTGCCAGTAGTATGGTCCTCTCTGGGGCCAACGTCCTGACTTTC. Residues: CASSMVLSGANVLTF.

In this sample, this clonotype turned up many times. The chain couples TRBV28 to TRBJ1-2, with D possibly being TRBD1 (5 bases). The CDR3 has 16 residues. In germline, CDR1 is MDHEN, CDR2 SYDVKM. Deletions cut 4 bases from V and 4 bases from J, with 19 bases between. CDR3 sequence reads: CASSSPAEGRGYGYTF. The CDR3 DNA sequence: TGTGCCAGCAGTTCTCCCGCGGAGGGGCGAGGCTATGGCTACACCTTC.

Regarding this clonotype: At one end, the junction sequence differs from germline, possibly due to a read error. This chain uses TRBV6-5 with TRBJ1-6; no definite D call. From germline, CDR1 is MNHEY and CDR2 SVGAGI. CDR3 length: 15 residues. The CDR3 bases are TGTGCCAGCAATTACTCCTCGGATAGTTATTCACCCCTCCACTTT. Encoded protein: CASNYSSDSYSPLHF.

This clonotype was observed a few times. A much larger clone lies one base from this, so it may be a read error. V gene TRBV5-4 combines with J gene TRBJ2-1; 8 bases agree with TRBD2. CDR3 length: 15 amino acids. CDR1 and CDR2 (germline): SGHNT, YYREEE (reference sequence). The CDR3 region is CASSLGSSGSNGQFF. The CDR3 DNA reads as TGTGCCAGCAGCTTGGGGTCTAGCGGGTCGAATGGGCAGTTCTTC.

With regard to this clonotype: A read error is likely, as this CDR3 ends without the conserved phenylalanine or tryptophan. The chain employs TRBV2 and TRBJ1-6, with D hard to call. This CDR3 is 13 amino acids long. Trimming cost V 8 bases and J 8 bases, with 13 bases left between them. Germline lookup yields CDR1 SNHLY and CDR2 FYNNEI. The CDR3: CASEETPYSPLHI. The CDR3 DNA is TGTGCCAGCGAGGAAACCCCCTATTCACCCCTCCACATT.

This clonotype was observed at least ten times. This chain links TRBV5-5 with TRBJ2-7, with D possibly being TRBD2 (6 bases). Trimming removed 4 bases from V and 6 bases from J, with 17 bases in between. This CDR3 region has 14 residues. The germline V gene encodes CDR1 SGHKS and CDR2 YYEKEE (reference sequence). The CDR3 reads CASSLGMGGPEQYF. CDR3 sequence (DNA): TGTGCCAGCAGCCTAGGGATGGGGGGACCCGAGCAGTACTTC.

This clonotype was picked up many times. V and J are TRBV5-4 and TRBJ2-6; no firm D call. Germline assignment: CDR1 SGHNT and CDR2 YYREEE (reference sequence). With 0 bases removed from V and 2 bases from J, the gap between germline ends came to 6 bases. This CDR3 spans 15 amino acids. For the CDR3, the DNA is TGTGCCAGCAGCTTGGTTAACCCTGGGGCCAACGTCCTGACTTTC. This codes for CASSLVNPGANVLTF.

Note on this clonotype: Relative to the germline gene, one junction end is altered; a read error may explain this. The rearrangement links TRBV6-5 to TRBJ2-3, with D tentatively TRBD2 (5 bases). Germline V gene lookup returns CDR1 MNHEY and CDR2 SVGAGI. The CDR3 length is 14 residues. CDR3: CASNYKDLKDTQYF. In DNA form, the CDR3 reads TGTGCCAGCAATTACAAGGACTTAAAAGACACGCAGTATTTT.

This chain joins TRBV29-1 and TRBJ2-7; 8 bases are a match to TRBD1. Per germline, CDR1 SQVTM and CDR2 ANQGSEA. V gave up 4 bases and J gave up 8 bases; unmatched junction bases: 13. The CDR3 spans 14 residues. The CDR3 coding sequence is TGCAGCGTTGCCCCCGGGACAGGTGCGTGCAAGCAGTACTTC. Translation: CSVAPGTGACKQYF.

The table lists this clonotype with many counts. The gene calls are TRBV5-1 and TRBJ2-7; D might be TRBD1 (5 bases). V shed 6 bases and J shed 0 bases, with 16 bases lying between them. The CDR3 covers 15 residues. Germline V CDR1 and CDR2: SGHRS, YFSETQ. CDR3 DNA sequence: TGCGCCAGCACCCAATCACCGACAGCCTCCTACGAGCAGTACTTC. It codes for CASTQSPTASYEQYF. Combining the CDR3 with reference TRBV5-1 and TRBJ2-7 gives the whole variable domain KAGVTQTPRYLIKTRGQQVTLSCSPISGHRSVSWYQQTPGQGLQFLFEYFSETQRNKGNFPGRFSGRQFSNSRSEMNVSTLELGDSALYLCASTQSPTASYEQYFGPGTRLTVT.